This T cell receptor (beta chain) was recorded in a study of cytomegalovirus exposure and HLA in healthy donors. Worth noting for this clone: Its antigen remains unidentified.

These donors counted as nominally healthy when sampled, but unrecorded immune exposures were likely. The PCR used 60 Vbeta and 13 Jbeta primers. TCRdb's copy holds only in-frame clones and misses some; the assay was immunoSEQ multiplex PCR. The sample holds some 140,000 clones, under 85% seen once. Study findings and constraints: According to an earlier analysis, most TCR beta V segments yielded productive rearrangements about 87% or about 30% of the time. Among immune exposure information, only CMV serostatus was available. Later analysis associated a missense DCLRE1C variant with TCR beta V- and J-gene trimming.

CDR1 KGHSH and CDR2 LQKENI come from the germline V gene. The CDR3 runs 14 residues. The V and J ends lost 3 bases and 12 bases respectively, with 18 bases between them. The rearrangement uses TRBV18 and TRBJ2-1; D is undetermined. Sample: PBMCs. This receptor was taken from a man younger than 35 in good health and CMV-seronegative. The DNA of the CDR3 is TGTGCCAGCTCACCCGAGCCGGTACTCCGGAGGCAGTTCTTC. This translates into CASSPEPVLRRQFF.